This T cell receptor (beta chain) was retrieved from a study of blood T cell repertoires in COVID-19 (dated by TCRdb to about 2020). Broadly, across the study: Samples from collaborators originated in the United States, Italy and Spain and spanned both the acute and convalescent phases of COVID-19. The prospective study material was composed of cDNA or gDNA derived from T cells, B-cell-depleted T cells, or PBMCs. The dataset comprised deeply sampled blood TCRbeta repertoires from subjects exposed to, actively infected with, or recovered from COVID-19. The repertoires were released in a freely available public database meant as a resource for research on the immune response to SARS-CoV-2. The samples were drawn from the first 160 participants of the ongoing ImmuneRACE study and from some 1,300 subjects provided by 6 global collaborators. A de-identified subject ID, COVID-19 status, age in years and sex were almost always included in the sample metadata. HLA class I and class II types, where available, came from metadata supplied by the sample provider rather than from assay-based typing.

Notes on this clone: The clone's antigen remains unknown. No clone much larger than this one lies a single base away; base qualities are absent.

A distance of 19 bases separates the germline ends of V and J, which lose 5 bases and 2 bases respectively. In the germline V gene (reference sequence), CDR1 corresponds to LGHDT and CDR2 to YNNKEL. The CDR3 measures 16 amino acids from cysteine to phenylalanine. Only CDR3 DNA is held: 48 bases, read in frame from base 1. TCRbeta CDR3 regions were amplified from genomic DNA using the immunoSEQ Assay, a bias-controlled multiplex PCR. The study's processing was this. Nucleated cell counts per sample were estimated from amplification of reference gene primers within the assay. To quantify the absolute abundance of each unique TCRbeta CDR3 rearrangement, sequence reads were collapsed and filtered. For each sample, productive Simpson clonality was calculated as the square root of Simpson's diversity index over productive rearrangements. TCRdb carries this immuneACCESS record with in-frame sequences only. Its versions omit some clonotypes, under half of them owing to an unresolved V gene in the studies checked, with the rest unexplained. That table is the source of V, J and clone size, and D and trimming were worked out from the DNA. The sample includes around 210,000 clones, with roughly 80% observed a single time. Together, the top ten hold around 7.8% of the sample.

At one collaborating source in Seattle, patients were enrolled during active infection and were followed longitudinally through the course of disease. Whole blood was collected in K2EDTA tubes by collaborating institutions according to the institutions' own protocols. Collaborator samples were shipped for TCRbeta analysis as frozen whole blood, isolated PBMCs, or DNA extracted from either sample type. Broader findings and caveats from the paper: The quantity of clinical and demographic metadata differed by source and by participant and was supplied without curation.

The chain was built from TRBV3-1 (or the pseudogene TRBV3-2) and TRBJ2-7; there is no confident call for the D gene. The specimen was peripheral blood. This clonotype was obtained from an elderly woman with COVID-19, enrolled during active disease. The nucleotide sequence is TGTGCCAGCAGCAAAGGGATTTCAGGTTCACCCTACGAGCAGTACTTC. Its coded protein is CASSKGISGSPYEQYF.